The 18 T cell receptor beta chains reported below all come from one sample, sequenced in a study of CD8 T cells in Susac syndrome. Random hexamers were used to reverse transcribe an amount of about 0.5 to 1 ug RNA. One entry per CDR3 protein results from TCRdb running MiXCR on the immunoSEQ multiplex PCR reads. The table shows 300,000 to 350,000 distinct CDR3 sequences, with 92% occurring only once. The sequencing sample was made of CD4+ T cells from PBMCs. These receptors were obtained from a human donor with multiple sclerosis.

The chain joins TRBV5-1 to TRBJ2-2; the D gene is possibly TRBD1 (5 bases). CDR1 and CDR2 from the germline V gene are SGHRS and YFSETQ. This CDR3 is 15 amino acids long. With 0 bases removed from V and 3 bases from J, the gap between germline ends came to 9 bases. The CDR3 DNA follows: TGCGCCAGCAGCTTGGATCAGGGTTACACCGGGGAGCTGTTTTTT. Its translation: CASSLDQGYTGELFF.

The chain recombines TRBV2 with TRBJ1-2, with D uncertain. Trimming removed 3 bases at V and 4 bases at J, with 12 bases between. The CDR3 runs 14 residues. From germline, CDR1 is SNHLY and CDR2 FYNNEI. The CDR3 loop reads CASSDTGRGYGYTF. CDR3 DNA: TGTGCCAGCAGTGATACCGGGCGAGGCTATGGCTACACCTTC.

The genes are TRBV7-2 and TRBJ2-7; tentative D call: TRBD1 (5 bases). Germline V gene lookup returns CDR1 SGHTA and CDR2 FQGNSA. V dropped 2 bases and J dropped 4 bases, with 15 bases sitting between them. The CDR3 totals 15 residues. CDR3 region: CASSLRSIGAYEQYF. In nucleotides, the CDR3 is TGTGCCAGCAGCTTAAGGAGTATTGGGGCATACGAGCAGTACTTC.

The CDR3 loop is CASSVEPPGPLSGNTIYF. The CDR3 bases are TGTGCCAGCAGCGTAGAGCCCCCGGGACCACTCTCTGGAAACACCATATATTTT. The J gene is TRBJ1-3, the V gene TRBV9, with a possible D match to TRBD1 (5 bases). This CDR3 has 18 residues. Trimming shortened V by 0 bases and J by 0 bases, and 16 bases separated the two germline ends. Germline V gives CDR1 SGDLS, CDR2 YYNGEE.

The rearrangement joins TRBV6-1 to TRBJ1-1; D is undetermined. V was shortened by 7 bases and J by 3 bases, with 27 bases between the two germline ends. Germline-derived CDR1 and CDR2 are MNHNS and SASEGT. This CDR3 has 18 residues. CDR3 nucleotides: TGTGCCAGCATGCTAGCTATTCGGGTGTTGGCGTGGGACACTGAAGCTTTCTTT. Encoded protein: CASMLAIRVLAWDTEAFF.

This sequence joins TRBV29-1 and TRBJ1-4; D not resolved. V lost 5 bases, J lost 8 bases, and 12 bases lay in between. CDR1 and CDR2 (germline): SQVTM, ANQGSEA. The CDR3 runs 12 residues. CDR3 in DNA: TGCAGCGTTCGGGTTGGGAGAGAAAAACTGTTTTTT. Its protein product is CSVRVGREKLFF.

V usage is TRBV6-5 and J usage is TRBJ1-3, with a possible D match to TRBD1 (6 bases). The CDR3 has 14 residues. V was pared by 8 bases and J by 0 bases, with 11 bases between. Germline CDR1 MNHEY, CDR2 SVGAGI. This CDR3 reads CASGQRGSGNTIYF. The CDR3, as DNA: TGTGCCAGCGGACAGAGGGGCTCTGGAAACACCATATATTTT.

This clonotype was detected only once. The rearrangement joins TRBV7-2 to TRBJ2-7; maybe TRBD2 (6 bases). The CDR3 is 17 amino acids. V lost 2 bases and J 5 bases, leaving 22 bases between the germline ends. In germline, CDR1 is SGHTA, CDR2 FQGNSA. CDR3 sequence (DNA): TGTGCCAGCAGCTTAATGGCAGGTGGAGGGAACCGCAACGAGCAGTACTTC. Its translation: CASSLMAGGGNRNEQYF.

The rearrangement uses TRBV29-1 and TRBJ2-7; D is perhaps TRBD1 (5 bases). V lost 3 bases and J 5 bases, leaving 11 bases between the germline ends. This CDR3 has 12 amino acids. CDR1 SQVTM and CDR2 ANQGSEA come from the germline V gene. The CDR3 nucleotides are TGCAGCGTTGATCAGGGTACGGACGAGCAGTACTTC. This gives the protein CSVDQGTDEQYF.

V gene TRBV30 combines with J gene TRBJ2-1; the D gene could be TRBD1 or TRBD2 (5 bases each). V lost 5 bases and J lost 3, with 17 bases in between. Germline V gives CDR1 GTSNPN, CDR2 SVGIG (reference sequence). There are 15 residues in the CDR3. CDR3: CAWRLGDDLYNEQFF. The CDR3 bases are TGTGCCTGGCGCCTCGGGGACGACCTCTACAATGAGCAGTTCTTC.

The gene calls are TRBV19 and TRBJ2-5, with TRBD1 identical over 12 bases. Per the germline V gene, CDR1 is LNHDA and CDR2 is SQIVND (reference sequence). The CDR3 sequence is 15 residues long. V dropped 4 bases and J dropped 5; count of bases not matched to a gene: 5. This CDR3 is CASSRGTGGRETQYF. CDR3 sequence (DNA): TGTGCCAGTAGTAGAGGGACAGGGGGCAGGGAGACCCAGTACTTC.

The V and J genes are TRBV30 and TRBJ2-1; D gene ambiguous. The V end lost 4 bases, the J end lost 4 bases, and 8 bases lay between the germline ends. In germline, CDR1 is GTSNPN, CDR2 SVGIG (reference sequence). The CDR3 runs to 12 residues. CDR3 region: CAWMVQYNEQFF. CDR3 DNA sequence: TGTGCCTGGATGGTTCAGTACAATGAGCAGTTCTTC.

The V call is TRBV9, the J call TRBJ2-5, with D hard to call. Looked up from germline, CDR1 is SGDLS and CDR2 is YYNGEE. The V end was cut by 4 bases, the J end by 3 bases, with 13 bases between. The CDR3 has 14 amino acids. CDR3: CASSPGPLKETQYF. The CDR3 nucleotides read TGTGCCAGCAGCCCAGGCCCGCTCAAAGAGACCCAGTACTTC.

The CDR3 region is CASSSGQVAGELFF. The CDR3 DNA sequence: TGCGCCAGCAGCTCCGGACAGGTGGCCGGGGAGCTGTTTTTT. The chain has TRBV5-1 and TRBJ2-2, with 7 bases that match TRBD1. This CDR3 comprises 14 residues. The trim removed 3 bases at V and 6 bases at J, leaving 5 bases unmatched. In germline, CDR1 is SGHRS, CDR2 YFSETQ.

The chain links TRBV5-4 to TRBJ2-7; weak D call: TRBD2 (5 bases). This CDR3 contains 15 residues. Germline V gives CDR1 SGHNT, CDR2 YYREEE (reference sequence). Trimming removed 3 bases from V and 0 bases from J, with 13 bases in between. The CDR3: CASSSPSLRSYEQYF. CDR3 bases: TGTGCCAGCAGCTCTCCTAGCCTACGCTCCTACGAGCAGTACTTC.

The V call is TRBV7-6, the J call TRBJ1-4; no firm D call. The CDR3 has 14 amino acids. CDR1 and CDR2 from the germline V gene are SGHVS and FNYEAQ. V lost 0 bases, J lost 5 bases, and 7 bases lay in between. This chain's CDR3 is CASSLAIGNEKLFF. The DNA of the CDR3 is TGTGCCAGCAGCTTAGCGATCGGGAATGAAAAACTGTTTTTT.

The gene calls are TRBV30 and TRBJ1-5, with 8 bases matching TRBD1. The CDR3 is 15 amino acids. J gave up 5 bases and V 1 base, and 7 bases lay outside the gene matches. Germline V lookup: CDR1 GTSNPN, CDR2 SVGIG (reference sequence). The CDR3 is CAWSAKDRGDQPQHF. DNA of the CDR3: TGTGCCTGGAGTGCTAAAGACAGGGGAGATCAGCCCCAGCATTTT.

This chain joins TRBV6-5 and TRBJ2-6; 7 nucleotides line up with TRBD1. V was clipped by 7 bases and J by 7 bases; unmatched bases: 7. Looked up from germline, CDR1 is MNHEY and CDR2 is SVGAGI. The CDR3 length is 14 residues. CDR3 nucleotides: TGTGCCAGCACCGACAGGGTTATTGCCAACGTCCTGACTTTC. Translated, it gives CASTDRVIANVLTF.